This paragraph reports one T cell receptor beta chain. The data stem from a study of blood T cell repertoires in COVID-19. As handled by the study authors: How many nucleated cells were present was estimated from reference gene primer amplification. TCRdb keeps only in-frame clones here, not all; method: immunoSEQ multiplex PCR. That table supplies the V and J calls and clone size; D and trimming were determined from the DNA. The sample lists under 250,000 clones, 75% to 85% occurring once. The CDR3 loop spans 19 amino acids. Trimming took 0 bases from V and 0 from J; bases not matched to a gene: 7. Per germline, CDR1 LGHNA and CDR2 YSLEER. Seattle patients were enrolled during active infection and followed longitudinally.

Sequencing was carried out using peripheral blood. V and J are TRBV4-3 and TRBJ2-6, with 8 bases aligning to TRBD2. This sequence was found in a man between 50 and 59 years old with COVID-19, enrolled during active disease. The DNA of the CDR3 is TGCGCCAGCAGCCAAGATTTTCTAGCGGGTGCCTCTGGGGCCAACGTCCTGACTTTC. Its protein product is CASSQDFLAGASGANVLTF.